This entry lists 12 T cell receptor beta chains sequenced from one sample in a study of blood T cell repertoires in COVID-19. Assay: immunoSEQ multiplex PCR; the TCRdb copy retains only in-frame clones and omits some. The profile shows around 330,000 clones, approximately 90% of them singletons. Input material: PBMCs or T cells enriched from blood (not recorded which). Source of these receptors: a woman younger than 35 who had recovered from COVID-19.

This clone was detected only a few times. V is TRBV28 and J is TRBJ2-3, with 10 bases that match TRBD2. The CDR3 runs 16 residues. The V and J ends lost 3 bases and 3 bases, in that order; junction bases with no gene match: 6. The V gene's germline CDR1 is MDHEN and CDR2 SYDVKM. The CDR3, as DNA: TGTGCCAGCAGTTTTCCTAGCGGGAGCAATACAGATACGCAGTATTTT. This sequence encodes CASSFPSGSNTDTQYF.

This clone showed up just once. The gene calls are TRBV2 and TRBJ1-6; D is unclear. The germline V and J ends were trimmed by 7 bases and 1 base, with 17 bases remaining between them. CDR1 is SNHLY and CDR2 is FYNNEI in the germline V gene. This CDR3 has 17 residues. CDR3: CASTLTVTLSYNSPLHF. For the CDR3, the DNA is TGTGCCAGCACTTTAACAGTTACTCTTTCCTATAATTCACCCCTCCACTTT.

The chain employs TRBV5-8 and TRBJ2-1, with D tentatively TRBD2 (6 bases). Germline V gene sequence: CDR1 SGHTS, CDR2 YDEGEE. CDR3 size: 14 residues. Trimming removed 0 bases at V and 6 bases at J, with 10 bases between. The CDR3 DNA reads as TGTGCCAGCAGCTTGGAGGGAGGTATCAATGAGCAGTTCTTC. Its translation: CASSLEGGINEQFF.

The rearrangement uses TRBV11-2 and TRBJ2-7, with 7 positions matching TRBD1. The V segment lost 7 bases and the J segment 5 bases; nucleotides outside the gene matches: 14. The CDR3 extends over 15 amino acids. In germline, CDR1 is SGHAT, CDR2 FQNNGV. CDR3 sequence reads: CASTTIGSRGNEQYF. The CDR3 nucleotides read TGTGCCAGCACCACCATCGGGTCCAGGGGGAACGAGCAGTACTTC.

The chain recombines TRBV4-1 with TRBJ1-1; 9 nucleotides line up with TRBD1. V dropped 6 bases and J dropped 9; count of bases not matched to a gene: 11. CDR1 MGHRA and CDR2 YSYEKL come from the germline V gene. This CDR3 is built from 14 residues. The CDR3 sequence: CASSHPLGTGQAFF. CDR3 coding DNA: TGCGCCAGCAGTCACCCCCTAGGGACAGGGCAAGCTTTCTTT.

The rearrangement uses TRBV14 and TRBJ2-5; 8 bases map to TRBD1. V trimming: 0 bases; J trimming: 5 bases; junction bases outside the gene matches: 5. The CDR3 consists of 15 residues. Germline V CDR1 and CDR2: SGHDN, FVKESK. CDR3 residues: CASSQDYRGVETQYF. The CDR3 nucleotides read TGTGCCAGCAGCCAAGACTACAGGGGGGTGGAGACCCAGTACTTC.

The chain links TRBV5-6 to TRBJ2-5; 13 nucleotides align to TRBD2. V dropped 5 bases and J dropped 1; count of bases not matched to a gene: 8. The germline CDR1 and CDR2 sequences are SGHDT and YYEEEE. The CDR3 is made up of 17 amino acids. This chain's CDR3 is CASSRRTSGGRQETQYF. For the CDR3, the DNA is TGTGCCAGCAGTCGGCGGACTAGCGGGGGCCGCCAAGAGACCCAGTACTTC.

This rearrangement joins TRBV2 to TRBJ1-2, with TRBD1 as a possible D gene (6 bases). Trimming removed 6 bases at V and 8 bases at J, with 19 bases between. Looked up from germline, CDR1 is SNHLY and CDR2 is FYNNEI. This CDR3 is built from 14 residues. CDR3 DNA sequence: TGTGCCAGCAGAACCGGGACAAGCCCCCGGGGCTACACCTTC. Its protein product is CASRTGTSPRGYTF.

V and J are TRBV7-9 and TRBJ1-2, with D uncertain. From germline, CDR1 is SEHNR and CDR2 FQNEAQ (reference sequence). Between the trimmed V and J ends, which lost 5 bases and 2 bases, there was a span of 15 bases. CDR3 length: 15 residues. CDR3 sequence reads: CASSPWGAQNYGYTF. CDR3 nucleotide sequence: TGTGCCAGCAGCCCGTGGGGAGCCCAGAACTATGGCTACACCTTC.

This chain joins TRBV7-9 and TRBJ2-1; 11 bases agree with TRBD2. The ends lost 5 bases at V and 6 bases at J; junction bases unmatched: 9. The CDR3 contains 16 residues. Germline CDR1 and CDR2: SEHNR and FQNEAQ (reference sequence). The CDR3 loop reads CASSRTSGSSPNEQFF. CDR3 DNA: TGTGCCAGCAGCCGAACTAGCGGGAGTTCTCCCAATGAGCAGTTCTTC.

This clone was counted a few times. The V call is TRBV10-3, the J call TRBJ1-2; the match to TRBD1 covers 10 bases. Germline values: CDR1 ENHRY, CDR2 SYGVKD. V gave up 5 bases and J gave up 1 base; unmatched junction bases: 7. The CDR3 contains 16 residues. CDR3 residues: CAISNMGTGVNYGYTF. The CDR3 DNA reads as TGTGCCATCAGTAATATGGGGACAGGGGTTAACTATGGCTACACCTTC.

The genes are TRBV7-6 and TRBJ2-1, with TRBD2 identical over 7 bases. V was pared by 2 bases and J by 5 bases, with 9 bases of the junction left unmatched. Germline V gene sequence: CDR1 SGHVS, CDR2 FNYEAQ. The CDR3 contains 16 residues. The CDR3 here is CASSLTAGDGNNEQFF. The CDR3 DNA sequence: TGTGCCAGCAGCTTAACCGCGGGAGATGGCAACAATGAGCAGTTCTTC. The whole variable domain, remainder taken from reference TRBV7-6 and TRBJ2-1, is GAGVSQSPRYKVTKRGQDVALRCDPISGHVSLYWYRQALGQGPEFLTYFNYEAQQDKSGLPNDRFSAERPEGSISTLTIQRTEQRDSAMYRCASSLTAGDGNNEQFFGPGTRLTVL.